This T cell receptor beta chain was captured in a study of T cell responses to AZD1222 COVID-19 vaccine. Broader study findings: White British people made up most donors, females outnumbered males, and clonal diversity was possibly underestimated.

This clone appeared a few times. Its specificity is unknown. Some clones are missing from TCRdb's copy, which holds only in-frame ones; the method was immunoSEQ multiplex PCR. This repertoire shows about 140,000 clones, roughly 92% found once; its top ten account for roughly 5%. This CDR3 has 19 amino acids. The germline CDR1 and CDR2 sequences are MGHRA and YSYEKL. The ends lost 0 bases at V and 0 bases at J; junction bases unmatched: 8. The source is an adult in good health. The sample in question was peripheral blood, obtained on day 0 of AZD1222 vaccination. The chain has TRBV4-1 and TRBJ2-6; 7 bases agree with TRBD1. The CDR3 nucleotides read TGCGCCAGCAGCCAAGATCGGGACAGTTCGAGCTCTGGGGCCAACGTCCTGACTTTC. As protein: CASSQDRDSSSSGANVLTF.